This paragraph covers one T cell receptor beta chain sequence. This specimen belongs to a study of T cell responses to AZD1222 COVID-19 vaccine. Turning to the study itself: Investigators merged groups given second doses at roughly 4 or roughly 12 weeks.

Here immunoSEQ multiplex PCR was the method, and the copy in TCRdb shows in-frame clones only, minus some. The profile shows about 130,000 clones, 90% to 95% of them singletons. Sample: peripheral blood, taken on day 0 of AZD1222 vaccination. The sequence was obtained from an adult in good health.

The CDR3 coding sequence is TGTGCCAGCACCTTGGACAGGCACAATCAGCCCCAGCATTTT. This translates into CASTLDRHNQPQHF. The rearrangement uses TRBV7-2 and TRBJ1-5, with 7 bases matching TRBD1. CDR3 size: 14 residues. Per germline, CDR1 SGHTA and CDR2 FQGNSA. V shed 7 bases and J 3 bases; nucleotides not matched to a gene: 6.